Listed here is a single T cell receptor (beta chain). Germline values: CDR1 MRHNA, CDR2 SNTAGT. V dropped 0 bases and J dropped 0 bases, with 9 bases sitting between them. The CDR3 runs to 16 residues. The data derive from a study of blood T cell repertoires in COVID-19. Per the study methods: Amplification of reference gene primers provided the estimated nucleated cell counts. Libraries were prepared by immunoSEQ multiplex PCR; TCRdb keeps only in-frame clonotypes and omits some of them. V and J calls and clone size are copied from that table; D and trimming were computed from the DNA. The profile shows some 85,000 clones, about 70% of them singletons.

This sequence joins TRBV6-4 and TRBJ2-1; D is uncertain. The specimen was peripheral blood. The sequence came from a woman at least 80 years old with active or convalescent COVID-19. CDR3 bases: TGTGCCAGCAGTGACTCGGCGGTACCCTCCTACAATGAGCAGTTCTTC. It encodes CASSDSAVPSYNEQFF.